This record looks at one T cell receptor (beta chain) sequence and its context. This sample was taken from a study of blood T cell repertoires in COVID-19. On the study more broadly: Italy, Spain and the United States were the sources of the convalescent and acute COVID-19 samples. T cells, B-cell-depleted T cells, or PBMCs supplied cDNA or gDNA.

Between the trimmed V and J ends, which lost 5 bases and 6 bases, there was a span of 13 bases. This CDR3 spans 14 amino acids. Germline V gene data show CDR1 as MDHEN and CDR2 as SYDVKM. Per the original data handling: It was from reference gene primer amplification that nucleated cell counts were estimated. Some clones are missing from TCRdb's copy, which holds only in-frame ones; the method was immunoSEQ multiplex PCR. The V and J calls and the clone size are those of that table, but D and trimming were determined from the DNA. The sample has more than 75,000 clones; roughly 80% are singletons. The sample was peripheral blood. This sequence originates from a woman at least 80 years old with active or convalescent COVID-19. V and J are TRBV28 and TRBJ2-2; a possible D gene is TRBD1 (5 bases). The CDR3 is CASSNPSGSGELFF. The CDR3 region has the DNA TGTGCCAGCAGTAACCCCTCAGGGTCCGGGGAGCTGTTTTTT.